The 2 T cell receptor beta chains in this list originate from one sample, sequenced in a study of blood T cells in healthy people across ages. Together with a sample-barcoded 5' primer, a J-beta primer mix was included in a second PCR lasting roughly 6 to 12 cycles. TCRdb passed the 5' RACE reads through MiXCR, listing each CDR3 protein once. The data contain roughly 900,000 distinct CDR3 sequences, around 48% of them singletons. Sequences were obtained from blood. The receptors originated from a man under 40 in good health.

The rearrangement uses TRBV20-1 and TRBJ2-1, with TRBD1 as a possible D gene (6 bases). The length of the CDR3 is 13 residues. Germline V gene lookup returns CDR1 DFQATT and CDR2 SNEGSKA (reference sequence). V lost 3 bases, J lost 9 bases, and 15 bases lay in between. CDR3 nucleotides: TGCAGTGCTAGGGACAATCTAGGGGGTGAGCAGTTCTTC. The encoded protein is CSARDNLGGEQFF.

The chain joins TRBV12-3 or TRBV12-4 to TRBJ2-3, with 11 bases matching TRBD2. The CDR3 covers 18 residues. After removal of 6 bases from V and 1 base from J, the junction contained 12 bases not matched to a gene. CDR3 residues: CASRPNSGGVGGTDTQYF. The CDR3 DNA reads as TGTGCCAGCAGACCGAATAGCGGGGGGGTAGGGGGCACAGATACGCAGTATTTT.